This T cell receptor beta chain derives from a study of CD8+CD57+ T cells in acquired aplastic anemia. The table lists this clonotype with a count of one. Its specificity is not known. CDR3 and TCR beta VDJ profiling relied on genomic DNA as the template. TCRdb re-derived calls from the reads in MiXCR, one entry per CDR3 protein. This table has over 40,000 distinct CDR3 sequences, 60% to 80% appearing once. Study-wide points: A set of twenty-nine CD8+ CDR3 sequences was shared between patients and controls, and these sequences appeared highly expressed in patients.

For sequencing, patients were chosen who had shown expansion of CD8+CD57+ cells by flow cytometry. Acquired aplastic anemia of severe grade affected all patients. No therapy was given to patients before blood sampling. The V segment lost 7 bases and the J segment 8 bases; nucleotides outside the gene matches: 8. Germline CDR1 and CDR2: SQVTM and ANQGSEA. The CDR3 is 13 amino acids. The TCR originated in a human donor with aplastic anemia. The source material was sorted CD4+, CD8+, or CD8+CD57+ T cells (not recorded which) from PBMCs. This chain uses TRBV29-1 with TRBJ2-1; 10 bases align to TRBD2. The CDR3, as DNA: TGCAGCGCGGCGGGCCTAGCGGGAGATGAGCAGTTCTTC. It encodes CSAAGLAGDEQFF.